These 11 T cell receptor beta chains were all obtained from the same sample, sequenced in a study of shared clonotypes between healthy human individuals. Naive CD8 cells lacked CD45RO and underwent positive selection for CCR7, leaving out terminally differentiated effector memory CD45RA+ cells. The data were produced by immunoSEQ multiplex PCR, yet TCRdb's version contains in-frame clones alone and is incomplete. The table lists about 2.1 million clones, roughly 95% of them singletons, with about 1.7% in the top ten. The specimen was naive CD8+ T cells from PBMCs. The receptors here all came from a man younger than 35 in good health. Some clones in this sample may be carry-over from other donors' samples.

This clone was seen only a few times. The V call is TRBV10-3, the J call TRBJ2-7; 9 nucleotides line up with TRBD2. V shed 9 bases and J 5 bases; nucleotides not matched to a gene: 5. From germline, CDR1 is ENHRY and CDR2 SYGVKD. There are 12 residues in the CDR3. CDR3 protein: CAIGTSIDEQYF. The CDR3 bases are TGTGCCATAGGGACTAGCATCGACGAGCAGTACTTC.

This chain links TRBV4-2 with TRBJ1-1; tentative D call: TRBD1 (5 bases). The V and J ends lost 3 bases and 8 bases respectively, with 31 bases between them. The germline gives CDR1 LGHNA, CDR2 YNFKEQ. The CDR3 consists of 19 residues. The DNA of the CDR3 is TGTGCCAGCAGCCATACCCTTCCCGGCGACAGTCCTCGAGGTCTGGAAGCTTTCTTT. This translates into CASSHTLPGDSPRGLEAFF.

The chain uses TRBV23-1 and TRBJ1-5; 10 bases map to TRBD1. TRBV23-1 qualifies as an ORF whose function is uncertain. The CDR3 is 18 residues long. J gave up 0 bases and V 10 bases, and 15 bases lay outside the gene matches. CDR3: CATSSPGTGEDSNQPQHF. CDR3 DNA: TGCGCCACCTCCTCCCCCGGGACAGGGGAGGATAGCAATCAGCCCCAGCATTTT.

This sequence joins TRBV30 and TRBJ2-7; 9 bases are shared with TRBD1. The CDR3 has 15 amino acids. CDR1 GTSNPN and CDR2 SVGIG come from the germline V gene (reference sequence). V was pared by 3 bases and J by 3 bases, with 9 bases of the junction left unmatched. The CDR3 loop is CAWREPGTGIYEQYF. The CDR3 DNA reads as TGTGCCTGGAGGGAACCCGGGACAGGGATCTACGAGCAGTACTTC.

The chain has TRBV27 and TRBJ1-1; D gene uncertain. Germline V gene sequence: CDR1 MNHEY, CDR2 SMNVEV (reference sequence). This CDR3 has 14 amino acids. Between the trimmed V and J ends, which lost 0 bases and 6 bases, there was a span of 11 bases. CDR3 bases: TGTGCCAGCAGTTTATCTTCTACTGGGGCTGAAGCTTTCTTT. It yields the protein CASSLSSTGAEAFF.

About this clone itself: Other DNA variants within this sample encode the same CDR3. The rearrangement uses TRBV13 and TRBJ2-5; D not certain. With 0 bases removed from V and 2 bases from J, the gap between germline ends came to 4 bases. Per germline, CDR1 PRHDT and CDR2 FYEKMQ (reference sequence). The CDR3 runs to 13 residues. In DNA form, the CDR3 reads TGTGCCAGCAGCTTAGGGGGGCAAGAGACCCAGTACTTC. Residues: CASSLGGQETQYF.

CDR3 sequence reads: CASSRTGLLMNTEAFF. The CDR3 coding sequence is TGTGCCAGCAGCCGGACAGGACTCCTTATGAACACTGAAGCTTTCTTT. The chain joins TRBV7-8 to TRBJ1-1, with 7 bases aligning to TRBD1. The CDR3 sequence is 16 residues long. Per the germline V gene, CDR1 is SGHVS and CDR2 is FQNEAQ. V shed 5 bases and J 0 bases; nucleotides not matched to a gene: 9.

The V gene is TRBV19, the J gene TRBJ1-4, with TRBD1 matching 7 bases. Germline trimming cut 4 bases from V and 7 bases from J; bases unmatched to any gene: 12. The CDR3 consists of 16 residues. Germline-derived CDR1 and CDR2 are LNHDA and SQIVND (reference sequence). The CDR3 sequence is CASSNPPGTESEKLFF. DNA for the CDR3: TGTGCCAGTAGTAACCCACCCGGGACAGAATCTGAAAAACTGTTTTTT.

The genes are TRBV27 and TRBJ2-7, with D possibly matching TRBD1 (6 bases). This CDR3 region has 15 residues. Germline V lookup: CDR1 MNHEY, CDR2 SMNVEV (reference sequence). Trimming shortened V by 6 bases and J by 1 base, and 16 bases separated the two germline ends. CDR3 DNA sequence: TGTGCCAGCAGCCGGACGGACAGTGTATCCTACGAGCAGTACTTC. Translated, it gives CASSRTDSVSYEQYF.

This chain links TRBV19 with TRBJ2-5; TRBD2 aligns across 10 bases. This CDR3 is 15 amino acids long. Looked up from germline, CDR1 is LNHDA and CDR2 is SQIVND (reference sequence). With 4 bases clipped from V and 2 bases from J, the junction kept 4 bases outside the gene matches. The CDR3 loop is CASSTSGSWQETQYF. The CDR3 DNA is TGTGCCAGTAGTACTAGCGGGAGTTGGCAAGAGACCCAGTACTTC.

V and J are TRBV28 and TRBJ1-2; the D is unclear. The germline gives CDR1 MDHEN, CDR2 SYDVKM. V dropped 1 base and J dropped 2 bases, with 11 bases sitting between them. This CDR3 contains 15 residues. Here the CDR3 DNA reads TGTGCCAGCAGTTTATTAGCAGCCGTGAACTATGGCTACACCTTC. It codes for CASSLLAAVNYGYTF.